Shown below are 4 T cell receptor beta chains from a single sample sequenced in a study of blood T cell repertoires in COVID-19. Assay: immunoSEQ multiplex PCR; the TCRdb copy retains only in-frame clones and omits some. The sample has about 400,000 clones, around nine tenths seen once. The specimen was PBMCs or T cells enriched from blood (not recorded which). These receptor sequences come from a woman aged 45-60 years who had recovered from COVID-19.

This clone was recorded once. The chain is built from TRBV28 and TRBJ1-1; no clear D gene. The CDR3 loop spans 15 amino acids. Germline loops: CDR1 MDHEN, CDR2 SYDVKM. V lost 4 bases to trimming and J lost 5 bases, with 17 bases between them. The CDR3 spells CASSSEGDGETEAFF. CDR3 bases: TGTGCCAGCAGTTCCGAAGGAGACGGAGAAACTGAAGCTTTCTTT.

V usage is TRBV28 and J usage is TRBJ1-6, with unresolved D. V lost 3 bases, J lost 5 bases, and 14 bases lay in between. CDR1 and CDR2 from the germline V gene are MDHEN and SYDVKM. The CDR3 has 16 residues. CDR3 loop: CASSLRRFFDNSPLHF. The CDR3 coding sequence is TGTGCCAGCAGTTTGCGGAGGTTTTTCGATAATTCACCCCTCCACTTT.

Only one count was recorded for this clone. The chain is built from TRBV15 and TRBJ2-1, with D perhaps TRBD2 (7 bases). The CDR3 runs 14 residues. Trimming shortened V by 0 bases and J by 8 bases, and 11 bases separated the two germline ends. From germline, CDR1 is LNHNV and CDR2 YYDKDF (reference sequence). The CDR3 DNA is TGTGCCACCAGCAGAGATGGGGGGGGCTATGAGCAGTTCTTC. It specifies CATSRDGGGYEQFF.

J is TRBJ2-3 and V is TRBV9; TRBD2 matches at 9 bases. Germline values: CDR1 SGDLS, CDR2 YYNGEE. This CDR3 has 15 residues. Trimming removed 4 bases from V and 5 bases from J; junction bases left unmatched: 8. The CDR3 here is CASSPGAGGQDTQYF. The CDR3 nucleotides read TGTGCCAGCAGCCCAGGCGCGGGGGGGCAAGATACGCAGTATTTT.